This is a list of T cell receptor beta chains from one sample in a study of blood T cell repertoires in COVID-19. Assay: immunoSEQ multiplex PCR; the TCRdb copy retains only in-frame clones and omits some. The sample lists around 140,000 clones, 85% to 90% occurring once. The sequencing sample was made of PBMCs or T cells enriched from blood (not recorded which). The receptors shown here come from a man aged 55 to 70 who had recovered from COVID-19. Each CDR3 is given with its conserved first and last residue. The D gene is left open where the match is weak. A row's size may be missing; if present it is once, few, many or a size class.

clone size	D gene	V gene	J gene	CDR3 protein	CDR3 DNA
.	.	TRBV24-1	TRBJ2-2	CATSDSDTGELFF	TGTGCCACCAGTGACTCGGACACCGGGGAGCTGTTTTTT
.	TRBD2	TRBV12-5	TRBJ2-2	CASGLVRDRAGIDTGELFF	TGTGCTAGTGGTTTGGTACGGGATCGAGCGGGAATCGACACCGGGGAGCTGTTTTTT
once	.	TRBV4-2	TRBJ2-5	CASSQSPGSFGETQYF	TGTGCCAGCAGCCAATCGCCCGGGAGCTTTGGAGAGACCCAGTACTTC
.	.	TRBV2	TRBJ2-1	CASSDRRPPLNEQFF	TGTGCCAGCAGTGATCGCAGGCCACCGCTCAATGAGCAGTTCTTC
.	TRBD1	TRBV20-1	TRBJ1-5	CSASPRGRLSNQPQHF	TGCAGTGCTAGTCCCAGGGGGCGGCTTAGCAATCAGCCCCAGCATTTT
.	.	TRBV7-2	TRBJ2-7	CASSLGRGGHKGHEQYF	TGTGCCAGCAGCTTAGGAAGGGGCGGTCACAAGGGCCACGAGCAGTACTTC
.	TRBD2	TRBV18	TRBJ2-1	CASSPPYREVEQFF	TGTGCCAGCTCACCACCGTATCGGGAGGTTGAGCAGTTCTTC
.	.	TRBV5-1	TRBJ1-2	CASSSGETGGYTF	TGCGCCAGCAGCTCAGGTGAGACAGGAGGCTACACCTTC
few	.	TRBV12-3/TRBV12-4	TRBJ2-7	CASSTYAEQYF	TGTGCCAGCAGTACCTACGCCGAGCAGTACTTC
few	.	TRBV10-1	TRBJ1-6	CASSDSHGNSPLHF	TGCGCCAGCAGTGATTCCCACGGGAATTCACCCCTCCACTTT
.	.	TRBV6-5	TRBJ2-7	CASSNDRKSSYF	TGTGCCAGCAGTAACGACAGGAAAAGCTCGTACTTC
.	TRBD2	TRBV6-5	TRBJ2-1	CAISSGEQNEQFF	TGTGCCATATCTAGCGGGGAGCAGAATGAGCAGTTCTTC
once	TRBD1	TRBV27	TRBJ2-1	CASSHGQGLFNEQFF	TGTGCCAGCAGTCACGGACAGGGACTCTTCAATGAGCAGTTCTTC
once	.	TRBV5-8	TRBJ2-1	CASSLIRLVGVSYNEQFF	TGTGCCAGCAGCTTGATCCGACTAGTTGGGGTCTCCTACAATGAGCAGTTCTTC
.	.	TRBV30	TRBJ2-3	CAWSRVFGTDTQYF	TGTGCCTGGAGCAGGGTGTTCGGCACAGATACGCAGTATTTT
.	TRBD1	TRBV28	TRBJ1-1	CASSQTGGFYTEAFF	TGTGCCAGCAGCCAGACAGGGGGCTTTTACACTGAAGCTTTCTTT
once	.	TRBV12-3/TRBV12-4	TRBJ2-1	CASTYRVNEQFF	TGTGCCAGCACCTACAGGGTCAATGAGCAGTTCTTC
.	TRBD1	TRBV10-3	TRBJ1-2	CAIRGDREDGYTF	TGTGCCATCAGGGGAGACAGGGAGGATGGCTACACCTTC
.	TRBD1	TRBV2	TRBJ2-7	CASSRDRGGYEQYF	TGTGCCAGCAGTCGGGACAGGGGGGGCTACGAGCAGTACTTC
.	TRBD2	TRBV10-2	TRBJ2-1	CASSLLAGAEQFF	TGCGCCAGCAGCTTACTAGCGGGAGCTGAGCAGTTCTTC
once	.	TRBV19	TRBJ1-4	CASSITRANEKLFF	TGTGCCAGTAGTATTACACGGGCTAATGAAAAACTGTTTTTT
.	TRBD2	TRBV6-6	TRBJ2-5	CASRGSGSETQYF	TGTGCCAGCAGAGGTAGCGGGAGCGAGACCCAGTACTTC
.	.	TRBV11-2	TRBJ2-3	CASSPGVSSVRDTQYF	TGTGCCAGCAGCCCGGGAGTAAGTAGCGTCCGAGATACGCAGTATTTT
.	.	TRBV4-1	TRBJ2-1	CASSLWTGGVEQFF	TGCGCCAGCAGCCTTTGGACAGGCGGGGTTGAGCAGTTCTTC
.	.	TRBV12-3/TRBV12-4	TRBJ1-1	CASNPGSATEAFF	TGTGCCAGCAATCCAGGCTCAGCCACTGAAGCTTTCTTT
.	TRBD1	TRBV19	TRBJ2-7	CASSVSGTGHYEQYF	TGTGCCAGTAGTGTTTCCGGGACAGGGCATTACGAGCAGTACTTC
.	TRBD2	TRBV3-1/TRBV3-2	TRBJ2-5	CASSQDQAGAQETQYF	TGTGCCAGCAGCCAAGATCAAGCGGGGGCCCAAGAGACCCAGTACTTC
.	.	TRBV10-1	TRBJ1-1	CASSESTFGTEAFF	TGCGCCAGCAGTGAGTCGACTTTCGGCACTGAAGCTTTCTTT
.	TRBD1	TRBV2	TRBJ2-7	CASDRQGEQYF	TGTGCCAGCGACCGACAGGGTGAGCAGTACTTC
.	TRBD1	TRBV28	TRBJ2-2	CASSPTTGVNTGELFF	TGTGCCAGCAGCCCAACGACAGGGGTAAACACCGGGGAGCTGTTTTTT
.	TRBD2	TRBV5-1	TRBJ2-2	CASSLTSGRPNTGELFF	TGCGCCAGCAGTCTCACTAGCGGGCGACCGAACACCGGGGAGCTGTTTTTT
.	.	TRBV6-2/TRBV6-3	TRBJ1-1	CASSQGITEAFF	TGTGCCAGCAGCCAGGGGATCACTGAAGCTTTCTTT
once	TRBD1	TRBV28	TRBJ1-6	CASSLERGQSSPLHF	TGTGCCAGCAGTTTGGAGAGGGGGCAGAGTTCACCCCTCCACTTT
.	.	TRBV7-8	TRBJ1-5	CASSLLGANQPQHF	TGTGCCAGCAGCTTACTGGGGGCGAATCAGCCCCAGCATTTT
.	.	TRBV27	TRBJ2-1	CASSTDPWVREQFF	TGTGCCAGCAGCACAGACCCCTGGGTACGTGAGCAGTTCTTC
.	TRBD2	TRBV7-8	TRBJ2-3	CASSLNSGSVDTQYF	TGTGCCAGCAGCTTGAATAGCGGGAGTGTAGATACGCAGTATTTT
.	.	TRBV7-2	TRBJ1-4	CASSEVWAEKLFF	TGTGCCAGCAGCGAAGTTTGGGCCGAAAAACTGTTTTTT
.	TRBD2	TRBV3-1/TRBV3-2	TRBJ2-7	CASSRAGLAESSYEQYF	TGTGCCAGCAGCCGGGCGGGACTAGCGGAGAGCTCCTACGAGCAGTACTTC